Listed below are T cell receptor beta chains from one sample, sequenced in a study of cytomegalovirus exposure and HLA in healthy donors. TCRdb's table, derived via immunoSEQ multiplex PCR, lists solely in-frame clones and lacks some. The repertoire holds about 77,000 clones, 75% to 80% seen once, with 4% to 5% in the top ten. The sample taken for sequencing was PBMCs. The receptors were gathered from a man aged 40-55 years in good health and CMV-seronegative. CDR3s leave out the opening cysteine and the closing phenylalanine or tryptophan. The order of the fields is V gene, CDR3 protein.

>TRBV19
ASRKGQGGSYEQY
>TRBV18
ASSLSGTVHEQY
>TRBV7-2
ASSADGGLGYEQY
>TRBV5-1
ASGQGRMEYEQY
>TRBV5-1
ASSLSTDTQY
>TRBV4-1
ASISGIKEETQY
>TRBV15
ATSRDSTGLLYEQY
>TRBV19
ASSEAASGNQPQH
>TRBV11-2
ASSPGLAGYEQF
>TRBV27
ASSLSAGDFSYGYT
>TRBV7-9
ASSFGFSYEQY
>TRBV2
ASSKTGRNTDTQY
>TRBV19
ASSIRPGREKLF
>TRBV6-1
ASSEALGSNQPQH
>TRBV10-3
AISDKSGANVLT
>TRBV2
ARGSTTRKIYEQF
>TRBV11-2
ASSPTKLNTIY
>TRBV21-1
ASSLTASPDEQY
>TRBV7-2
ASSYTPGAVGEQY
>TRBV5-1
ASSPGGGGSVDTQY
>TRBV11-2
ASSLGGPPYNEQF
>TRBV4-3
ASSQEFGYEQY
>TRBV27
ASSSNPRTSGSREQY
>TRBV4-3
ASSHRWGLAGTYEQY
>TRBV29-1
SYRQYNEQF
>TRBV4-1
ASSLTGQGTEAF
>TRBV6-5
ASRIRGGELF
>TRBV4-1
ASSLASGRGIGELF
>TRBV28
ASSLRLAGTGELF
>TRBV19
ASNGVNNQPQH
>TRBV28
ASSFRQGTEGT
>TRBV7-2
ASSLGQGVVYEQY
>TRBV5-4
ASSLVDPNSPLH
>TRBV25-1
ASSAGSLQETQY
>TRBV27
ASSFLYSNNEQF
>TRBV29-1
SVGMDGGGTEAF
>TRBV30
ATGHLGNEQY
>TRBV5-1
ASRPKGLAGETGELF
>TRBV10-3
AISELGLAGVAGANVLT
>TRBV7-3
ASRNTSGRNYNEQF
>TRBV19
ASSSTGGLYEQY
>TRBV4-2
ASSQPGLASTEQY
>TRBV18
ASSLAGGVGSDTQY
>TRBV19
ASSIRREGSYEQY
>TRBV6-4
ASSDYLSLRGNPYEQY
>TRBV27
ASSPRGDRDYNEQF
>TRBV7-2
ASSLAGALLDTQY
>TRBV7-9
ASSSLYEQY
>TRBV29-1
SVPSTGTGGFGANVLT
>TRBV6-1
ASSEDRRNTGELF
>TRBV5-5
ASTQGGGGMETQY
>TRBV7-2
ASSLHSDTQY
>TRBV7-2
ASSVTGGVNEKLF
>TRBV5-4
ASSLVAGAWNEQF